This TCR beta chain was documented in a study of T cell responses to AZD1222 COVID-19 vaccine. Per germline, CDR1 MNHNS and CDR2 SASEGT. The CDR3 consists of 15 residues. Unmatched junction bases numbered 2, after V lost 2 bases and J lost 2 bases. Whole-study results and caveats: Receipt of two AZD1222 doses was followed by a rise in Spike-specific TCR breadth and depth. Reportedly, nearly half of unique spike TCRs recognized epitopes outside B.1.351/B.1.1.7 mutations. Along spike, vaccine-associated CD4 TCRs were found throughout, with dominance at 160-218 and 743-854. White British donors predominated, females outnumbered males, and clonal diversity was possibly underestimated.

Assay used: immunoSEQ multiplex PCR; TCRdb lists only in-frame clones, some missing. The repertoire holds 80,000 or so clones, with about 80% as singletons. A note on this clone: The antigen remains undetermined.

The clonotype was recovered from an adult who received the MenACWY meningococcal vaccine as a control. The rearrangement joins TRBV6-1 to TRBJ2-3, with 9 bases lining up with TRBD2. The starting material was peripheral blood, obtained 28 days after the second dose of the MenACWY control vaccine. The CDR3 sequence: CASSELAGTTDTQYF. The CDR3 DNA reads as TGTGCCAGCAGTGAACTAGCGGGGACCACAGATACGCAGTATTTT.